Below, 29 T cell receptor beta chains from the same sample are listed, as sequenced in a study of CD8 T cells in ankylosing spondylitis (dated by TCRdb to the late 2010s). Antigens for these TCRs are unknown. The library was prepared using 5' RACE. Sequencing used an Illumina HiSeq 2500. TCRdb took the public reads, trimmed them with fastp at Q25, ran MiXCR for clone calling and kept in-frame beta chains. Identical CDR3 proteins give one entry, which carries the most common genes and DNA. In all, the sample holds over 700,000 distinct CDR3 sequences, and roughly 20% of those were seen once. Around 20% of the sample goes to the ten largest clones. Results the study describes overall, beyond this receptor: Blood from ankylosing spondylitis patients appeared to be characterized by a TCR beta motif composed of about eight highly homologous amino acid variants.

The specimen was blood, either unsorted or a sorted T cell fraction (not recorded which). The source of these receptors is a male donor with ankylosing spondylitis.

The table lists this clonotype with many counts. J is TRBJ2-7 and V is TRBV5-1; perhaps D is TRBD1 or TRBD2 (5 bases each). Germline values: CDR1 SGHRS, CDR2 YFSETQ. This CDR3 contains 15 residues. The V end was cut by 0 bases, the J end by 0 bases, with 10 bases between. The CDR3 protein is CASSLVSGSSYEQYF. CDR3 DNA sequence: TGCGCCAGCAGCTTGGTTTCAGGGAGCTCCTACGAGCAGTACTTC.

There are many counts of this clonotype. This chain links TRBV12-3 or TRBV12-4 with TRBJ2-5; D unclear. The CDR3 sequence is 14 residues long. The V and J ends lost 2 bases and 3 bases respectively, with 10 bases between them. The CDR3 DNA sequence: TGTGCCAGCAGTTTAACCTACTCAGAAGAGACCCAGTACTTC. Translation: CASSLTYSEETQYF.

This chain links TRBV3-1 with TRBJ2-2, with 9 bases aligning to TRBD2. From germline, CDR1 is LGHDT and CDR2 YNNKEL (reference sequence). This CDR3 has 16 amino acids. Trimming cost V 0 bases and J 3 bases; bases outside gene matches: 2. The CDR3 reads CASSQDERGDTGELFF. DNA of the CDR3: TGTGCCAGCAGCCAAGATGAGCGGGGGGACACCGGGGAGCTGTTTTTT.

The chain has TRBV20-1 and TRBJ2-3; 9 nucleotides align to TRBD2. Germline V lookup: CDR1 DFQATT, CDR2 SNEGSKA (reference sequence). The CDR3 extends over 16 amino acids. V shed 5 bases and J 4 bases; nucleotides not matched to a gene: 13. DNA for the CDR3: TGCAGTGCTCGCTCAAGGGTGGGACTAGCCTCAGATACGCAGTATTTT. This gives the protein CSARSRVGLASDTQYF.

This clonotype has just a few counts. The chain joins TRBV5-1 to TRBJ2-1; D is possibly TRBD1 (6 bases). V dropped 4 bases and J dropped 10 bases, with 24 bases sitting between them. CDR1 and CDR2 from the germline V gene are SGHRS and YFSETQ. The CDR3 is 16 residues long. In nucleotides, the CDR3 is TGCGCCAGCAGCCCCGACGTACGTACAGGGAAGGAGGAGCAGTTCTTC. Encoded protein: CASSPDVRTGKEEQFF. Complete variable domain (other parts from reference TRBV5-1 and TRBJ2-1): KAGVTQTPRYLIKTRGQQVTLSCSPISGHRSVSWYQQTPGQGLQFLFEYFSETQRNKGNFPGRFSGRQFSNSRSEMNVSTLELGDSALYLCASSPDVRTGKEEQFFGPGTRLTVL.

This clonotype was counted many times. This chain joins TRBV29-1 and TRBJ2-3; D possibly corresponds to TRBD1 (6 bases). Trimming cost V 4 bases and J 4 bases, with 9 bases left between them. The length of the CDR3 is 12 residues. Germline values: CDR1 SQVTM, CDR2 ANQGSEA. CDR3 nucleotides: TGCAGCGTTGTGGGGGCGGCAGATACGCAGTATTTT. Protein: CSVVGAADTQYF.

In its sample, this clonotype was seen a few times. The CDR3 here is CASSLEGGIEKLFF. The CDR3 bases are TGCGCCAGCAGCTTGGAAGGGGGCATTGAAAAACTGTTTTTT. The chain combines TRBV5-1 with TRBJ1-4; 7 bases agree with TRBD1. The J segment lost 7 bases and the V segment lost 0 bases, leaving 3 bases of the junction unmatched. Germline V gene lookup returns CDR1 SGHRS and CDR2 YFSETQ. The CDR3 length is 14 residues.

The table lists this clonotype with a few counts. The chain joins TRBV7-9 to TRBJ2-7; 9 bases match TRBD1. Germline V gene data show CDR1 as SEHNR and CDR2 as FQNEAQ (reference sequence). This CDR3 is 15 amino acids long. The junction had 7 bases not matched to a gene; V was cut back by 4 bases and J by 3 bases. In DNA form, the CDR3 reads TGTGCCAGCAGCTCCGGGACAGGGAAATACTACGAGCAGTACTTC. Its translation: CASSSGTGKYYEQYF. Complete variable domain (other parts from reference TRBV7-9 and TRBJ2-7): DTGVSQNPRHKITKRGQNVTFRCDPISEHNRLYWYRQTLGQGPEFLTYFQNEAQLEKSRLLSDRFSAERPKGSFSTLEIQRTEQGDSAMYLCASSSGTGKYYEQYFGPGTRLTVT.

This clonotype was counted only a few times. V and J are TRBV10-3 and TRBJ2-1, with a weak D call TRBD2 (5 bases). V dropped 0 bases and J dropped 1 base, with 13 bases sitting between them. The CDR3 covers 17 residues. From germline, CDR1 is ENHRY and CDR2 SYGVKD. DNA for the CDR3: TGTGCCATCAGTGAGTCGAGAGCGGATATTTCCTACAATGAGCAGTTCTTC. This translates into CAISESRADISYNEQFF.

The CDR3 DNA follows: TGTGCCAGCACCTGGGGGGGGCGTCAGCCCCAGCATTTT. This codes for CASTWGGRQPQHF. This chain links TRBV12-3 or TRBV12-4 with TRBJ1-5; tentative D call: TRBD1 (6 bases). V lost 7 bases and J 6 bases, leaving 13 bases between the germline ends. The CDR3 runs 13 residues.

The V gene is TRBV18, the J gene TRBJ2-7, with TRBD2 identical over 7 bases. CDR1 and CDR2 from the germline V gene are KGHSH and LQKENI. The ends lost 3 bases at V and 3 bases at J; junction bases unmatched: 5. The CDR3 spans 14 residues. The CDR3 is CASSPWEGGYEQYF. The CDR3 nucleotides read TGTGCCAGCTCACCTTGGGAGGGCGGCTACGAGCAGTACTTC.

V usage is TRBV20-1 and J usage is TRBJ1-1, with D possibly being TRBD1 (6 bases). Germline CDR1 reads DFQATT; CDR2 reads SNEGSKA (reference sequence). The CDR3 contains 14 residues. V lost 0 bases and J 4 bases, leaving 12 bases between the germline ends. In nucleotides, the CDR3 is TGCAGTGCTAGAGACAGGGGAGGGGGCACTGAAGCTTTCTTT. Translating gives CSARDRGGGTEAFF.

In this sample, this clonotype turned up a few times. V and J are TRBV7-2 and TRBJ1-2, with unresolved D. Germline CDR1 is SGHTA and CDR2 is FQGNSA. CDR3 length: 15 residues. V dropped 0 bases and J dropped 4 bases, with 12 bases sitting between them. The CDR3 DNA reads as TGTGCCAGCAGCTTAGCCTTCCCCAAGGGCTATGGCTACACCTTC. It translates to CASSLAFPKGYGYTF.

CDR3 coding DNA: TGTGCCAGCAGCCAAGGACCGCGATCCAATCAGCCCCAGCATTTT. This sequence encodes CASSQGPRSNQPQHF. The V and J genes are TRBV3-1 and TRBJ1-5; D gene unclear. The CDR3 runs to 15 residues. Trimming pared 1 base from V and 3 bases from J, leaving 10 bases between. CDR1 and CDR2 from the germline V gene are LGHDT and YNNKEL (reference sequence).

The V call is TRBV6-1, the J call TRBJ1-1; D remains ambiguous. Germline-derived CDR1 and CDR2 are MNHNS and SASEGT. V shed 3 bases and J shed 0 bases, with 8 bases lying between them. The CDR3 spans 14 residues. The CDR3 reads CASSDAVMNTEAFF. The CDR3 coding sequence is TGTGCCAGCAGTGATGCAGTCATGAACACTGAAGCTTTCTTT.

A few counts support this clonotype. The chain recombines TRBV11-2 with TRBJ1-1; possible D gene TRBD1, 6 bases. V was cut by 3 bases and J by 3 bases, with 14 bases left in between. The CDR3 sequence is 15 residues long. Germline V gene sequence: CDR1 SGHAT, CDR2 FQNNGV. CDR3 amino acids: CASSLGVRGDTEAFF. The CDR3 DNA sequence: TGTGCCAGCAGCTTGGGGGTTAGGGGGGACACTGAAGCTTTCTTT.

V usage is TRBV4-1 and J usage is TRBJ2-1, with 9 positions matching TRBD2. V was clipped by 1 base and J by 5 bases; unmatched bases: 15. The CDR3 sequence is 19 residues long. Germline lookup yields CDR1 MGHRA and CDR2 YSYEKL. The CDR3 spells CASSQVSGRNPSPNNEQFF. CDR3 sequence (DNA): TGCGCCAGCAGCCAAGTGAGCGGGAGGAACCCGTCCCCAAACAATGAGCAGTTCTTC.

As to this clonotype: One end of the junction varies from germline; a read error may be responsible. The chain carries TRBV12-3 or TRBV12-4 and TRBJ2-2; D is ambiguous. CDR3 length: 15 amino acids. CDR3 DNA: TGTGTCAGCAGTTACTTTTCGGTGGGCACCGGGGAGCTGTTTTTT. Translation: CVSSYFSVGTGELFF.

In its sample, this clonotype was seen a few times. V and J are TRBV12-3 or TRBV12-4 and TRBJ1-2; TRBD1 might be the D (6 bases). The CDR3 length is 15 residues. Trimming cost V 5 bases and J 7 bases, with 20 bases left between them. CDR3: CASSQQQGTMFGYTF. CDR3 bases: TGTGCCAGCAGTCAACAACAGGGAACCATGTTTGGCTACACCTTC.

This clonotype appeared a single time. The genes are TRBV7-9 and TRBJ2-7; TRBD1 might be the D (6 bases). From germline, CDR1 is SEHNR and CDR2 FQNEAQ (reference sequence). Trimming stripped 4 bases from V and 5 bases from J, with 15 bases between. There are 14 residues in the CDR3. As DNA, the CDR3 is TGTGCCAGCAGCTCCCAGGGGATCGGGAACGAGCAGTACTTC. Encoded protein: CASSSQGIGNEQYF.

The rearrangement uses TRBV2 and TRBJ1-1; D call uncertain. In germline, CDR1 is SNHLY, CDR2 FYNNEI. The CDR3 totals 15 residues. The V end lost 8 bases, the J end lost 4 bases, and 20 bases lay between the germline ends. The CDR3 coding sequence is TGTGCCAGCCGCGGCAGGCCGGCTGGGAGCACTGAAGCTTTCTTT. It translates to CASRGRPAGSTEAFF.

The table lists this clonotype with a few counts. The chain has TRBV24-1 and TRBJ2-1; a possible D gene is TRBD2 (5 bases). The V gene's germline CDR1 is KGHDR and CDR2 SFDVKD. V was trimmed by 0 bases and J by 7 bases, leaving 15 bases between them. The CDR3 has 16 amino acids. Written as DNA, the CDR3 is TGTGCCACCAGTGATTTGCCCGGAGGAGGTCGGAATGAGCAGTTCTTC. This gives the protein CATSDLPGGGRNEQFF.

This sequence joins TRBV20-1 and TRBJ1-6; D gene ambiguous. The CDR3 sequence is 12 residues long. The V and J ends lost 5 bases and 7 bases respectively, with 9 bases between them. CDR1 and CDR2 (germline): DFQATT, SNEGSKA (reference sequence). The CDR3 loop reads CSAGRQNSPLHF. Here the CDR3 DNA reads TGCAGTGCTGGACGGCAGAATTCACCCCTCCACTTT.

The chain is built from TRBV7-6 and TRBJ2-3; 11 bases align to TRBD1. Germline assignment: CDR1 SGHVS and CDR2 FNYEAQ. V was pared by 5 bases and J by 6 bases, with 13 bases of the junction left unmatched. The CDR3 is 17 amino acids. CDR3 nucleotides: TGTGCCAGCAGCACATGGACAGGGGGCAAGGTATTGGATACGCAGTATTTT. It is translated as CASSTWTGGKVLDTQYF.

The chain couples TRBV9 to TRBJ2-7, with D perhaps matching TRBD2 (5 bases). From germline, CDR1 is SGDLS and CDR2 YYNGEE. The CDR3 totals 15 residues. Between the trimmed V and J ends, which lost 0 bases and 4 bases, there was a span of 14 bases. The DNA for the CDR3 is TGTGCCAGCAGCGTAGCTGGCGGAGGTTATTACGAGCAGTACTTC. This translates into CASSVAGGGYYEQYF.

CDR3 sequence reads: CSVEVGNFPSGANVLTF. The DNA for the CDR3 is TGCAGCGTTGAAGTGGGTAATTTCCCCTCTGGGGCCAACGTCCTGACTTTC. V usage is TRBV29-1 and J usage is TRBJ2-6; D is undetermined. Trimming removed 1 base at V and 0 bases at J, with 13 bases between. CDR1 is SQVTM, CDR2 ANQGSEA, per germline. This CDR3 spans 17 amino acids. The whole variable domain, filled in from reference TRBV29-1 and TRBJ2-6, reads SAVISQKPSRDICQRGTSLTIQCQVDSQVTMMFWYRQQPGQSLTLIATANQGSEATYESGFVIDKFPISRPNLTFSTLTVSNMSPEDSSIYLCSVEVGNFPSGANVLTFGAGSRLTVL.

The chain joins TRBV11-2 to TRBJ2-1, with D perhaps matching TRBD1 or TRBD2 (5 bases each). Germline V CDR1 and CDR2: SGHAT, FQNNGV. V was trimmed by 5 bases and J by 8 bases, leaving 13 bases between them. This CDR3 region has 13 residues. The CDR3 protein is CASSLQVGDEQFF. The CDR3 nucleotides are TGTGCCAGCAGCCTTCAAGTGGGGGATGAGCAGTTCTTC.

This sequence joins TRBV5-1 and TRBJ2-5; 7 bases map to TRBD2. The V gene's germline CDR1 is SGHRS and CDR2 YFSETQ. The CDR3 loop spans 15 amino acids. Unmatched junction bases numbered 6, after V lost 1 base and J lost 3 bases. The CDR3 reads CASSLNGRTEETQYF. CDR3 DNA sequence: TGCGCCAGCAGCTTGAACGGGAGGACCGAAGAGACCCAGTACTTC.

This clonotype appeared a few times. The rearrangement joins TRBV27 to TRBJ1-2; weak D call: TRBD1 (5 bases). V was trimmed by 3 bases and J by 4 bases, leaving 15 bases between them. CDR1 is MNHEY, CDR2 SMNVEV, per germline (reference sequence). This CDR3 comprises 15 residues. CDR3 nucleotides: TGTGCCAGCAGTTTTTGGGACCGTACTTTCTATGGCTACACCTTC. It is translated as CASSFWDRTFYGYTF.